This entry lists 14 T cell receptor beta chains sequenced from one sample in a study of T-cell memory formation after mild COVID-19. From the 5' RACE reads, TCRdb called clonotypes with MiXCR, one entry per CDR3 protein. In the table there are some 290,000 distinct CDR3 sequences, about 17% of which are singletons. Sequencing was carried out using PBMCs or a T cell subset sorted from them (not recorded which). The receptors shown here come from a man aged 18 to 30 who had mild COVID-19 (a few samples of this study predate the infection). Cell type and time point are not known.

There are a few counts of this clonotype. The CDR3 DNA reads as TGCAGCGTAGTCTCGGACCCGAGCTCCTACAATGAGCAGTTCTTC. It translates to CSVVSDPSSYNEQFF. The chain couples TRBV29-1 to TRBJ2-1; no clear D. Per germline, CDR1 SQVTM and CDR2 ANQGSEA. The CDR3 spans 15 residues. V was shortened by 6 bases and J by 0 bases, with 15 bases between the two germline ends.

The table lists this clonotype with a few counts. The chain has TRBV20-1 and TRBJ1-2; TRBD1 aligns across 10 bases. The CDR3 has 14 amino acids. Unmatched junction bases numbered 6, after V lost 4 bases and J lost 4 bases. CDR1 DFQATT and CDR2 SNEGSKA come from the germline V gene (reference sequence). CDR3 amino acids: CSAKTGGDGYGYTF. The DNA for the CDR3 is TGCAGTGCTAAGACAGGGGGCGATGGCTATGGCTACACCTTC.

This clonotype has only a few counts. V gene TRBV5-1 combines with J gene TRBJ2-2, with TRBD1 matching 8 bases. The V gene end was trimmed by 5 bases and the J gene end by 2 bases; junction bases not matched to a gene: 8. The CDR3 covers 16 residues. Looked up from germline, CDR1 is SGHRS and CDR2 is YFSETQ. CDR3: CASRVGTGSNTGELFF. The CDR3 DNA reads TGCGCCAGCAGGGTTGGGACAGGCAGCAACACCGGGGAGCTGTTTTTT.

This clonotype was counted a few times. The J gene is TRBJ2-2, the V gene TRBV11-3, with D maybe TRBD1 (5 bases). The CDR3 totals 13 residues. Germline V lookup: CDR1 SGHNT, CDR2 YENEEA. Trimming took off 6 bases at V and 3 bases at J, with 8 bases between the two ends. CDR3 in DNA: TGTGCCAGCAGTAAACAGGACACCGGGGAGCTGTTTTTT. Translation gives CASSKQDTGELFF. Based on the CDR3 plus reference TRBV11-3 and TRBJ2-2, the full variable domain is EAGVVQSPRYKIIEKKQPVAFWCNPISGHNTLYWYLQNLGQGPELLIRYENEEAVDDSQLPKDRFSAERLKGVDSTLKIQPAELGDSAVYLCASSKQDTGELFFGEGSRLTVL.

This chain links TRBV5-1 with TRBJ2-1, with D perhaps TRBD1 (5 bases). The germline V and J ends were trimmed by 1 base and 0 bases, with 11 bases remaining between them. The length of the CDR3 is 16 residues. The germline V gene encodes CDR1 SGHRS and CDR2 YFSETQ. CDR3 DNA sequence: TGCGCCAGCAGCTTGTATGGGGCATCCTCCTACAATGAGCAGTTCTTC. This translates into CASSLYGASSYNEQFF.

This clonotype was seen more than once but under ten times. The chain recombines TRBV6-2 or TRBV6-3 with TRBJ1-5; D gene uncertain. The CDR3 is made up of 12 amino acids. Germline CDR1 MNHEY, CDR2 SVGEGT. Between the trimmed V and J ends, which lost 4 bases and 5 bases, there was a span of 6 bases. CDR3 sequence reads: CASSFRDQPQHF. In DNA, the CDR3 is TGTGCCAGCAGTTTCCGGGATCAGCCCCAGCATTTT.

This clonotype has just a few counts. The chain has TRBV28 and TRBJ2-3; D unresolved. The V gene lost 5 bases and the J gene lost 2 bases, with 14 bases spanning the gap. The CDR3 runs 15 residues. CDR1 and CDR2 from the germline V gene are MDHEN and SYDVKM. The CDR3 coding sequence is TGTGCCAGCAGTATCTCAGGCGTGCTCACAGATACGCAGTATTTT. Protein product: CASSISGVLTDTQYF.

This clonotype came up a few times. The chain links TRBV4-3 to TRBJ1-5; TRBD1 matches 10 bases. The J segment lost 7 bases and the V segment lost 6 bases, leaving 9 bases of the junction unmatched. From germline, CDR1 is LGHNA and CDR2 YSLEER. CDR3 length: 15 amino acids. CDR3 loop: CASRRDRGSRQPQHF. Here the CDR3 DNA reads TGCGCCAGCAGGCGGGACAGGGGATCTCGGCAGCCCCAGCATTTT.

In its sample, this clonotype was seen many times. V and J are TRBV4-2 and TRBJ2-7; D is unclear. The V end was cut by 3 bases, the J end by 0 bases, with 15 bases between. This CDR3 comprises 16 residues. CDR1 and CDR2 from the germline V gene are LGHNA and YNFKEQ. The CDR3 spells CASSHTSHGSSYEQYF. CDR3 coding DNA: TGTGCCAGCAGCCATACTTCTCACGGCAGCTCCTACGAGCAGTACTTC.

This clonotype was recorded a few times. The genes are TRBV7-9 and TRBJ2-3; TRBD1 is a possible D gene (5 bases). The length of the CDR3 is 17 residues. Germline assignment: CDR1 SEHNR and CDR2 FQNEAQ (reference sequence). The V and J ends lost 2 bases and 2 bases respectively, with 17 bases between them. The DNA for the CDR3 is TGTGCCAGCAGCTTACGCCGAACAGGACCCCTCACAGATACGCAGTATTTT. Amino acids: CASSLRRTGPLTDTQYF.

The rearrangement joins TRBV4-1 to TRBJ2-5; D not certain. Trimming removed 3 bases at V and 5 bases at J, with 13 bases between. This CDR3 comprises 14 residues. Germline V gene lookup returns CDR1 MGHRA and CDR2 YSYEKL. The CDR3 loop reads CASSHAAVGETQYF. DNA of the CDR3: TGCGCCAGCAGCCATGCCGCCGTAGGGGAGACCCAGTACTTC.

This clonotype was seen many times. The chain uses TRBV6-2 or TRBV6-3 and TRBJ2-7; 10 bases agree with TRBD1. With V trimmed by 4 bases and J by 1 base, 4 bases remained unmatched. CDR1 and CDR2 (germline): MNHEY, SVGEGT. The CDR3 has 15 residues. The CDR3 DNA follows: TGTGCCAGCAGTTCCTGGGACAGGGGTTCCTACGAGCAGTACGTC. This translates into CASSSWDRGSYEQYV.

The chain recombines TRBV5-1 with TRBJ1-4, with D possibly TRBD1 on 6 matching bases. Trimming shortened V by 4 bases and J by 5 bases, and 12 bases separated the two germline ends. The CDR3 extends over 14 amino acids. Germline CDR1 is SGHRS and CDR2 is YFSETQ. CDR3 coding DNA: TGCGCCAGCAGCCGGGACACGGAGAATGAAAAACTGTTTTTT. Translated: CASSRDTENEKLFF.

The sample holds many counts of this clonotype. This chain uses TRBV6-5 with TRBJ1-1; no clear D. The germline V gene has CDR1 MNHEY and CDR2 SVGAGI. The CDR3 loop spans 14 amino acids. V lost 7 bases and J lost 3, with 15 bases in between. DNA for the CDR3: TGTGCCAGCACCCCGGGTGGCCGAGACACTGAAGCTTTCTTT. Its protein is CASTPGGRDTEAFF.